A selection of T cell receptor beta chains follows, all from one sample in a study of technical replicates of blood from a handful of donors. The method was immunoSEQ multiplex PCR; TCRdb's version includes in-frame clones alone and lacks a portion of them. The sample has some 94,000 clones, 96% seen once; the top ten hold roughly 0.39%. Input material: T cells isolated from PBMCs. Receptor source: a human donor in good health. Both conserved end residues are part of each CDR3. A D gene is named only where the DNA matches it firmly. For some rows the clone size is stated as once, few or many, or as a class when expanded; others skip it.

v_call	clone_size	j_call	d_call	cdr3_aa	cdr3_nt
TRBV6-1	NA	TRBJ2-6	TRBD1	CASSEQGVAANVLTF	TGTGCCAGCAGTGAGCAGGGGGTAGCGGCCAACGTCCTGACTTTC
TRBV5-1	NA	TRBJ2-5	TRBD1	CASSIGQGTETQYF	TGCGCCAGCAGCATCGGACAGGGGACGGAGACCCAGTACTTC
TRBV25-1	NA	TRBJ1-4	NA	CASRRTQGSAGEKLFF	TGTGCCAGCAGAAGGACCCAGGGTAGTGCTGGGGAAAAACTGTTTTTT
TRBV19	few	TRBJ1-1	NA	CASSIGGMNTEAFF	TGTGCCAGTAGTATTGGAGGGATGAACACTGAAGCTTTCTTT
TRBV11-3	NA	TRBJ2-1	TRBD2	CASSPGGVGNIEQFF	TGTGCCAGCAGCCCCGGGGGGGTCGGAAACATTGAGCAGTTCTTC
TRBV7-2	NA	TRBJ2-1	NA	CASSLARYIVNEQFF	TGTGCCAGCAGCTTAGCTAGATATATCGTCAATGAGCAGTTCTTC
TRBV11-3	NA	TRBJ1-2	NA	CASGYGYGYTF	TGTGCCAGCGGATACGGGTATGGCTACACCTTC
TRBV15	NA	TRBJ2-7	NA	CATSTGLAYEQYF	TGTGCCACCAGCACGGGACTGGCCTACGAGCAGTACTTC
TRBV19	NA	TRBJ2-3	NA	CASGDFGLATDTQYF	TGTGCCAGTGGGGATTTCGGTCTAGCCACAGATACGCAGTATTTT
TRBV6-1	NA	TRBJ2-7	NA	CASRNTGYEQYF	TGTGCCAGCAGAAATACAGGATACGAGCAGTACTTC
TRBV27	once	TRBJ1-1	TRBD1	CASSLGPGTGGLEAFF	TGTGCCAGCAGTTTGGGCCCCGGGACAGGGGGTTTAGAAGCTTTCTTT
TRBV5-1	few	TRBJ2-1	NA	CASTRTNSYNEQFF	TGCGCCAGCACCCGGACAAACTCCTACAATGAGCAGTTCTTC
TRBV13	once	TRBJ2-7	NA	CASSSSVSYEQYF	TGTGCCAGCAGCTCCTCCGTCTCCTACGAGCAGTACTTC
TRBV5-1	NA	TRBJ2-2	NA	CASRLLGELFF	TGCGCCAGCCGACTGTTGGGGGAGCTGTTTTTT
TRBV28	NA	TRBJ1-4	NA	CASSLNEKLFF	TGTGCCAGCAGTCTTAATGAAAAACTGTTTTTT
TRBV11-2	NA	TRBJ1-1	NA	CASSLVPTEAFF	TGTGCCAGCAGCTTAGTCCCAACTGAAGCTTTCTTT
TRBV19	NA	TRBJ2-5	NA	CASSIVGRSSETQYF	TGTGCCAGTAGTATAGTGGGGCGTAGCTCTGAGACCCAGTACTTC
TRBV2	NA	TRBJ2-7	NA	CASSELATAYEQYF	TGTGCCAGCAGTGAACTAGCGACCGCCTACGAGCAGTACTTC
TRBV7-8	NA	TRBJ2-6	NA	CASSLGLLSGANVLTF	TGTGCCAGCAGCTTAGGACTGCTCTCTGGGGCCAACGTCCTGACTTTC
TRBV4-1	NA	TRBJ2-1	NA	CASSQDPGQNYNEQFF	TGCGCCAGCAGCCAAGATCCTGGGCAGAACTACAATGAGCAGTTCTTC
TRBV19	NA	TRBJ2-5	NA	CASSMGREAGETQYF	TGTGCCAGTAGTATGGGCAGGGAGGCAGGGGAGACCCAGTACTTC
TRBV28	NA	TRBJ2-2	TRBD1	CASRIDRGDTGELFF	TGTGCCAGCAGAATCGACAGGGGAGACACCGGGGAGCTGTTTTTT
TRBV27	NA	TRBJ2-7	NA	CASSLNYINEQYF	TGTGCCAGCAGTTTAAATTACATCAACGAGCAGTACTTC
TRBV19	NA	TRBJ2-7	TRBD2	CASSILAGHEQYF	TGTGCCAGTAGTATTCTAGCGGGCCACGAGCAGTACTTC
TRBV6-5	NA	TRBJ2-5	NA	CASSYVPYSGETQYF	TGTGCCAGCAGTTACGTCCCGTACAGTGGAGAGACCCAGTACTTC
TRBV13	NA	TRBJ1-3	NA	CASSLDSSGNTIYF	TGTGCCAGCAGCCTCGACAGCTCTGGAAACACCATATATTTT
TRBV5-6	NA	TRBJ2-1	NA	CASSLAMGAGQFF	TGTGCCAGCAGCTTGGCCATGGGGGCTGGGCAGTTCTTC
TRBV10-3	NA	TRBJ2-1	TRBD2	CAISESREGNEQFF	TGTGCCATCAGTGAGTCACGGGAGGGCAATGAGCAGTTCTTC
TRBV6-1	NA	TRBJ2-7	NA	CASSLTDSYEQYF	TGTGCCAGCAGCCTAACCGACAGCTACGAGCAGTACTTC
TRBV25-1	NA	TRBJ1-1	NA	CASSEYGGPDTEAFF	TGTGCCAGCAGTGAATACGGGGGACCGGACACTGAAGCTTTCTTT
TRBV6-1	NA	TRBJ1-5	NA	CASSEVVGRVQPQHF	TGTGCCAGCAGTGAAGTGGTGGGGAGGGTTCAGCCCCAGCATTTT
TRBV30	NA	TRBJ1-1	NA	CAWSVTQGTEAFF	TGTGCCTGGAGTGTAACCCAGGGTACTGAAGCTTTCTTT
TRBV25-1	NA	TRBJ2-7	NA	CASSDVRRGYEQYF	TGTGCCAGCAGTGATGTGCGGCGGGGCTACGAGCAGTACTTC
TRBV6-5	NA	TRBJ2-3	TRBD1	CASSYLRGQDTQYF	TGTGCCAGCAGTTACTTGAGGGGGCAGGATACGCAGTATTTT
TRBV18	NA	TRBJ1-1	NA	CASSPLIQGREANTEAFF	TGTGCCAGCTCACCGCTCATCCAGGGAAGAGAGGCGAACACTGAAGCTTTCTTT
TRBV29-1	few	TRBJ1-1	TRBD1	CSVQTTGQGEAFF	TGCAGCGTACAAACTACAGGACAGGGGGAAGCTTTCTTT
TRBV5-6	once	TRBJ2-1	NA	CASSLSGSDTEQFF	TGTGCCAGCAGCTTGTCGGGAAGCGATACAGAGCAGTTCTTC
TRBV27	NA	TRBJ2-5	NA	CASSLVAGAETQYF	TGTGCCAGCAGTTTGGTCGCAGGGGCCGAGACCCAGTACTTC
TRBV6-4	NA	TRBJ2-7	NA	CASSNFTGGYEQYF	TGTGCCAGCAGTAATTTTACTGGAGGGTACGAGCAGTACTTC
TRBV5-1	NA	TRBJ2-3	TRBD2	CASSSGLAGGSTDTQYF	TGCGCCAGCAGCTCGGGACTAGCGGGAGGAAGCACAGATACGCAGTATTTT
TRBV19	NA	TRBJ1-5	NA	CASSIEGGVQPQHF	TGTGCCAGTAGTATTGAGGGAGGGGTCCAGCCCCAGCATTTT
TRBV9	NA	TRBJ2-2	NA	CASSVGTDKGNTGELFF	TGTGCCAGCAGCGTAGGCACCGACAAAGGCAACACCGGGGAGCTGTTTTTT
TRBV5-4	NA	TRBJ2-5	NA	CASSLGQQETQYF	TGTGCCAGCAGCTTGGGGCAGCAAGAGACCCAGTACTTC
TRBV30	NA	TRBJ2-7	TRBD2	CAWSVGTSSYEQYF	TGTGCCTGGAGTGTAGGGACTAGCAGTTACGAGCAGTACTTC
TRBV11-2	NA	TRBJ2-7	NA	CASSLDRSGSYEQYF	TGTGCCAGCAGCTTAGACCGATCAGGCTCCTACGAGCAGTACTTC
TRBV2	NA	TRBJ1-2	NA	CASSGAGGPRNIANYGYTF	TGTGCCAGCAGTGGGGCGGGGGGTCCGCGGAACATTGCTAACTATGGCTACACCTTC
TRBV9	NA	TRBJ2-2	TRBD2	CASSTPNYTSGNTGELFF	TGTGCCAGCAGCACCCCGAACTATACTAGCGGGAACACCGGGGAGCTGTTTTTT
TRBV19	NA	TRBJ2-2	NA	CASSNHRENGELFF	TGTGCCAGTAGCAACCACAGGGAAAACGGGGAGCTGTTTTTT
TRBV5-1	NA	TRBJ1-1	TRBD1	CASSFETGGLYTEAFF	TGCGCCAGCAGCTTCGAGACAGGGGGCCTTTACACTGAAGCTTTCTTT
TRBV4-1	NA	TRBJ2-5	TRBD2	CASSQVVAGPRQETQYF	TGCGCCAGCAGCCAAGTGGTAGCGGGACCTCGCCAAGAGACCCAGTACTTC
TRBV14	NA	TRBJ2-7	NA	CASSPGRTYEQYF	TGTGCCAGCAGCCCAGGGAGGACCTACGAGCAGTACTTC
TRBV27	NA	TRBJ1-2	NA	CASSLMGSGGYTF	TGTGCCAGCAGTCTAATGGGTTCGGGTGGCTACACCTTC
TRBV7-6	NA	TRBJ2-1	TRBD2	CASSVGTSGRADEQFF	TGTGCCAGCAGCGTTGGGACTAGCGGGAGGGCAGATGAGCAGTTCTTC
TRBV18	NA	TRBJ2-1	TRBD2	CASSPLAGGQGGEQFF	TGTGCCAGCTCACCCCTAGCGGGAGGGCAGGGCGGTGAGCAGTTCTTC
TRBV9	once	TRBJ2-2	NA	CASSVGYSNTGELFF	TGTGCCAGCAGCGTAGGCTACTCGAACACCGGGGAGCTGTTTTTT
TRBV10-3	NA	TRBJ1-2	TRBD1	CAISETQGRGYTF	TGTGCCATCAGTGAGACACAGGGGCGAGGCTACACCTTC
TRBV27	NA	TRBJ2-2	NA	CASNAGMGNTGELFF	TGTGCCAGCAATGCAGGGATGGGGAACACCGGGGAGCTGTTTTTT
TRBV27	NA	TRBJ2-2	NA	CATLIDSLLNTGELFF	TGTGCCACACTGATTGACAGCCTCTTGAACACCGGGGAGCTGTTTTTT
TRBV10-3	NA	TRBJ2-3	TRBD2	CAASGRFTDTQYF	TGTGCCGCTAGCGGGAGGTTTACAGATACGCAGTATTTT